This T cell receptor beta chain was captured by sequencing in a study of post-analysis software for immune sequencing data. Overall study findings and caveats: There was significantly lower normalized Chao1 diversity in multiple sclerosis patients than in controls.

To note about this clonotype: Antigen specificity is unknown.

Tagging with unique molecular identifiers was a feature of the TCR beta cDNA libraries. TCRdb recomputed calls from the PCR reads with MiXCR, one row per CDR3 protein. In the table there are fewer than 900,000 distinct CDR3 sequences, around 42% of which are singletons. This sequence originates from a girl between 10 and 17 years old with multiple sclerosis. Sequenced sample: blood.

As DNA, the CDR3 is TGTGCCATCAGTGAGGGTATTAGCAGGTACTACGAGCAGTACGTC. Translating it yields CAISEGISRYYEQYV. This chain uses TRBV10-3 with TRBJ2-5, with no clear D. The J call may be faulty, since TRBJ2-7 better matches the DNA end. The CDR3 extends over 15 amino acids. Germline V gene sequence: CDR1 ENHRY, CDR2 SYGVKD.